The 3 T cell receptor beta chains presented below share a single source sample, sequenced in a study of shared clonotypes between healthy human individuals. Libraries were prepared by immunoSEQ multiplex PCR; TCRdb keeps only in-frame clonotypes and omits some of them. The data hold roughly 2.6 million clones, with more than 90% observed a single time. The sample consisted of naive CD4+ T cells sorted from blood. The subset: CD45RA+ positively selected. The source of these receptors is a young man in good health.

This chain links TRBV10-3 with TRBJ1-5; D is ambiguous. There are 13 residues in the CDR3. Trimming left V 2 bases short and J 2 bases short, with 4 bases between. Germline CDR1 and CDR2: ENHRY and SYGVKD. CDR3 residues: CAISERRNQPQHF. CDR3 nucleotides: TGTGCCATCAGTGAGAGACGCAATCAGCCCCAGCATTTT.

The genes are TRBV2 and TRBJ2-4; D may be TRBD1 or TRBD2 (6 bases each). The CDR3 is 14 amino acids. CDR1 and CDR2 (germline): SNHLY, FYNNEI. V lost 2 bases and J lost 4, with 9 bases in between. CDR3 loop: CASSESGAKNIQYF. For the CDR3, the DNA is TGTGCCAGCAGTGAATCGGGGGCGAAAAACATTCAGTACTTC.

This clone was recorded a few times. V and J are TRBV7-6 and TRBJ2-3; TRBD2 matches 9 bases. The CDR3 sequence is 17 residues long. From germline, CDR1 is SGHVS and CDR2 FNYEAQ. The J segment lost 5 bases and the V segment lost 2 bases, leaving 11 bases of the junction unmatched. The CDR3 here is CASSLYRAGGPGDTQYF. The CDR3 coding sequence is TGTGCCAGCAGCTTATATCGAGCGGGAGGCCCTGGAGATACGCAGTATTTT.